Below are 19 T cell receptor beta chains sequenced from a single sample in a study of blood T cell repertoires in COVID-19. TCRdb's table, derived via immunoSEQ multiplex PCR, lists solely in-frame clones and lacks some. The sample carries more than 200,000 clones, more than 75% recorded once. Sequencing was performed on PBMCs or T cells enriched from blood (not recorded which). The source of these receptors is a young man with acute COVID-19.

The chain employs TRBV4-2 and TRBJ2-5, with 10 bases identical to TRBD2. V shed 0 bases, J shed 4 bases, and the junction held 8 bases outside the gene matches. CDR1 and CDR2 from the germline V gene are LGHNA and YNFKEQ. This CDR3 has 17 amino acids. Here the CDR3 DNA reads TGTGCCAGCAGCCAAGATGGGCCAGCGGGGGGGCCAGAGACCCAGTACTTC. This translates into CASSQDGPAGGPETQYF.

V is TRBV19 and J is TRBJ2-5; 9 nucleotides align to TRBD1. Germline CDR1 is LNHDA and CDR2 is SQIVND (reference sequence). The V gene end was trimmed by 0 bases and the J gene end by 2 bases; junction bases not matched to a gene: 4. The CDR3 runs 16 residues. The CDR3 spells CASSIDRGTGQETQYF. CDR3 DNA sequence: TGTGCCAGTAGTATAGATCGGGGGACAGGGCAAGAGACCCAGTACTTC.

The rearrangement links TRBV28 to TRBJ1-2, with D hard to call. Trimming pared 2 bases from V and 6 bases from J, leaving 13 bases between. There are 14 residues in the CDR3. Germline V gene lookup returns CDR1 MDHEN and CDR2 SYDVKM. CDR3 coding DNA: TGTGCCAGCAGTTTACCAGGCCAACAGAATGGCTACACCTTC. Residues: CASSLPGQQNGYTF.

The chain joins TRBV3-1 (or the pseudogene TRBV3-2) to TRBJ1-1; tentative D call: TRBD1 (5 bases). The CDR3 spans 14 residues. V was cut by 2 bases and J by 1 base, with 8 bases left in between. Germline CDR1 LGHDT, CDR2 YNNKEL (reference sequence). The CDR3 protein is CASSQSGRNTEAFF. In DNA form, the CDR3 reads TGTGCCAGCAGCCAATCAGGGCGGAACACTGAAGCTTTCTTT.

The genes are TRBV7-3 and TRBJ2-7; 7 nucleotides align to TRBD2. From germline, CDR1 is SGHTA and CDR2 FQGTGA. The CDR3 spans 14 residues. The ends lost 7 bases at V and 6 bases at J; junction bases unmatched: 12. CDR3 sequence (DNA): TGTGCCAGCACCACAGGACATCCGGGGGGCGAGCAGTACTTC. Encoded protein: CASTTGHPGGEQYF.

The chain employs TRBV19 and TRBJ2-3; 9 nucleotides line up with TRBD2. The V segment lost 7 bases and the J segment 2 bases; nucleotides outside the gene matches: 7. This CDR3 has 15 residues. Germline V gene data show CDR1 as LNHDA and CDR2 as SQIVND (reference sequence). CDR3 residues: CASMSGGLLTDTQYF. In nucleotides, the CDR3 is TGTGCCAGTATGAGCGGGGGGTTACTCACAGATACGCAGTATTTT.

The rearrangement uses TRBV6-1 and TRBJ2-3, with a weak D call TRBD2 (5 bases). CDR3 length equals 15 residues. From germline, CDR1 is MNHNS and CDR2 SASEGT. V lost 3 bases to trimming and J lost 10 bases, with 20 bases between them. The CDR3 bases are TGTGCCAGCAGTGATGAGGGAACCCGAGGGCGTGCGCAGTATTTT. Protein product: CASSDEGTRGRAQYF.

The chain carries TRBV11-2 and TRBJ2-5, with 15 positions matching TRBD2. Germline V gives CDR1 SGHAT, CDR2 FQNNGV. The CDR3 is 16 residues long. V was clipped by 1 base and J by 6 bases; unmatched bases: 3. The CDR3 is CASSLGTSGGVKTQYF. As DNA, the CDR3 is TGTGCCAGCAGCTTAGGGACTAGCGGGGGGGTGAAGACCCAGTACTTC. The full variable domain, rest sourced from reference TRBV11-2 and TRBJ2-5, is EAGVAQSPRYKIIEKRQSVAFWCNPISGHATLYWYQQILGQGPKLLIQFQNNGVVDDSQLPKDRFSAERLKGVDSTLKIQPAKLEDSAVYLCASSLGTSGGVKTQYFGPGTRLLVL.

The CDR3 DNA is TGTGCCAGCAGCTTCTTTCGGGAGGGAGGCTACGAGCAGTACTTC. This translates into CASSFFREGGYEQYF. The rearrangement uses TRBV11-1 and TRBJ2-7; TRBD2 matches at 8 bases. Germline loops: CDR1 SGHAT, CDR2 FQDESV (reference sequence). The CDR3 extends over 15 amino acids. Trimming took 3 bases from V and 3 from J; bases not matched to a gene: 7.

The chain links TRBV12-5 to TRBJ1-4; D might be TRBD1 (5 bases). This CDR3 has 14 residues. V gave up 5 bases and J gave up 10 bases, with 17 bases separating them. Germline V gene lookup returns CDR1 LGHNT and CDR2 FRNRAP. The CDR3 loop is CASGPGTRVGKLFF. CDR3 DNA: TGTGCTAGTGGTCCGGGGACTCGGGTAGGAAAACTGTTTTTT.

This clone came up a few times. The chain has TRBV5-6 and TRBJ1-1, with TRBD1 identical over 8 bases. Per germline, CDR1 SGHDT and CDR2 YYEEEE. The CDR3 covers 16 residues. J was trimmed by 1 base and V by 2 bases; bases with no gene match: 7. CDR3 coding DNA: TGTGCCAGCAGCTTATACATAGGGACAGGGAACACTGAAGCTTTCTTT. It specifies CASSLYIGTGNTEAFF.

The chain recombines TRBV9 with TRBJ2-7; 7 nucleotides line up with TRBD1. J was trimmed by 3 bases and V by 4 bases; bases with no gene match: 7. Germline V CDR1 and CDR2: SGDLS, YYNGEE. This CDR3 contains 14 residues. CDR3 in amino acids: CASSKSTGLYEQYF. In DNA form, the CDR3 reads TGTGCCAGCAGCAAATCGACAGGGCTCTACGAGCAGTACTTC.

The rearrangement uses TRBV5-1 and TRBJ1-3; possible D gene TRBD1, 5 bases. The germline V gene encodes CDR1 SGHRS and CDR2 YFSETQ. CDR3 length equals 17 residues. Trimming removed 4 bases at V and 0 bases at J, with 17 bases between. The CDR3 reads CASSLLGGAHSGNTIYF. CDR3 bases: TGCGCCAGCAGCCTATTGGGAGGGGCCCACTCTGGAAACACCATATATTTT.

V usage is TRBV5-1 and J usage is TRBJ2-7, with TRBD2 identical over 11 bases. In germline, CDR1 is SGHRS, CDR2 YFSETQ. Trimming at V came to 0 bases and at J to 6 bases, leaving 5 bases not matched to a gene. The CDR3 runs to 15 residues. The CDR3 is CASSLVVAGGFEQYF. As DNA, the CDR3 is TGCGCCAGCAGCTTGGTGGTAGCGGGGGGGTTCGAGCAGTACTTC.

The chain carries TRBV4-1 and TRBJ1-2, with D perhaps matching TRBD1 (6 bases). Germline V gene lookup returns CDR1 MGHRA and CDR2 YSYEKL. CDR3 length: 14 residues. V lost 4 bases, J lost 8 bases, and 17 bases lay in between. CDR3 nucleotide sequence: TGCGCCAGCAGCCCGCAACAGGGAAGGTGGGGCTACACCTTC. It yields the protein CASSPQQGRWGYTF.

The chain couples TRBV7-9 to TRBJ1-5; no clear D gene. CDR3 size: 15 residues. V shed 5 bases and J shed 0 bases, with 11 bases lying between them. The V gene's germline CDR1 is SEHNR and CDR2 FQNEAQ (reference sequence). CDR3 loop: CASSASDYSNQPQHF. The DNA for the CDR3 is TGTGCCAGCAGCGCGAGCGATTATAGCAATCAGCCCCAGCATTTT.

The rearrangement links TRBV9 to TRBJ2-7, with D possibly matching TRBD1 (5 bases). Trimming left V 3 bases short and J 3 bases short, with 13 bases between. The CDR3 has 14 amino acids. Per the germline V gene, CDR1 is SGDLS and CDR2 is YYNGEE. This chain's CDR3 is CASSEGDSHYEQYF. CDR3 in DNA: TGTGCCAGCAGCGAAGGCGACAGCCACTACGAGCAGTACTTC.

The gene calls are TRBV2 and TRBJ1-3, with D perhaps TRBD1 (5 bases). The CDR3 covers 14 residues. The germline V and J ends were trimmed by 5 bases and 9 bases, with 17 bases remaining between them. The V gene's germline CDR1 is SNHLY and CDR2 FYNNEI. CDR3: CASSRDSSTSTIYF. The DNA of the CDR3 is TGTGCCAGCAGTCGGGACTCTTCGACCAGCACCATATATTTT.

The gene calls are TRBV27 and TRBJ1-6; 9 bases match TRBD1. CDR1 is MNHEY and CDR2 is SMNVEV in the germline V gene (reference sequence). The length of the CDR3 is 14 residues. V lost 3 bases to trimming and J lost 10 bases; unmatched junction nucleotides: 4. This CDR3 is CASSFVDRGSPLHF. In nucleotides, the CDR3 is TGTGCCAGCAGTTTTGTCGACAGGGGGTCACCCCTCCACTTT.